The 2 T cell receptor beta chains below come from one sample, sequenced in a study of T-cell memory formation after mild COVID-19. Each CDR3 protein gets one entry after TCRdb re-called the 5' RACE reads with MiXCR. The data show 300,000 to 350,000 distinct CDR3 sequences, with approximately 12% seen just once and about 22% held by the top ten. The sequenced sample consisted of PBMCs or a T cell subset sorted from them (not recorded which). The receptors derive from a man aged 18 to 30 who had mild COVID-19 (a few samples of this study predate the infection). Cell type and time point are not known.

The chain carries TRBV6-2 or TRBV6-3 and TRBJ2-1; 13 positions agree with TRBD2. The V and J ends lost 8 bases and 15 bases, in that order; junction bases with no gene match: 7. The CDR3 spans 12 residues. Per germline, CDR1 MNHEY and CDR2 SVGEGT. This CDR3 is CASGTSGGVLFF. CDR3 nucleotide sequence: TGTGCCAGCGGAACTAGCGGGGGGGTTTTGTTCTTC.

The J gene is TRBJ2-7, the V gene TRBV12-3 or TRBV12-4; 7 bases line up with TRBD1. The J segment lost 1 base and the V segment lost 6 bases, leaving 6 bases of the junction unmatched. This CDR3 contains 14 residues. The CDR3 loop is CASSPGDRSYEQYF. The CDR3 DNA follows: TGTGCCAGCAGCCCAGGGGACAGATCCTACGAGCAGTACTTC.